This T cell receptor (beta chain) was captured in a study of blood T cells in healthy people across ages (dated by TCRdb to between 2014 and 2016). For the study in its entirety: Template switching captured roughly one uniquely barcoded TCR beta cDNA molecule per two T cells in model experiments. Using deep sequencing normalized with unique cDNA molecular identifiers, the study measured how TCR beta repertoire diversity changes with age. Four age groups were formed from the donors: young (average approximately 16 years), middle-aged (approximately 42), aged (around 68) and long-lived (more than 75). Using the same blood draw, the study looked at two additional independent replicas of 1 million unique cDNA reads for two donors, one aged 18 to 30 and the other aged 80 or older. Study-wide conclusions, independent of this receptor: Since profiling was done on bulk unsorted PBMCs, naive and antigen-experienced compartments could not be conclusively compared. Total diversity estimates from one million sequenced T cells were considered lower bounds and underestimates. The CMV infection status of donors was not known, potentially confounding age-related changes in expanded clonotypes. Compared with the aged group, the long-lived group had more naive CD4+ T cells, fewer expanded clones and increased TCR diversity, suggesting age selection. As age increased, observed TCR beta diversity per million T cells dropped in a roughly linear way, and a significant reduction was already evident by age roughly 36. The percentage of naive T cells measured by flow cytometry correlated strongly with observed TCR beta diversity.

A note on this clonotype: This receptor's antigen is unknown. Per-nucleotide qualities are absent, and no much larger clonotype sits a single base away.

Library method: 5' RACE. Data came from an Illumina HiSeq 2500. The second PCR ran for roughly 7 to 11 cycles and used a J-beta primer mix along with a sample-barcoded 5' primer. A unique molecular identifier was introduced onto each TCR beta cDNA molecule by a template-switch 5' adaptor carrying 12 random nucleotides. At least 2.5 million CDR3-containing paired-end reads were obtained from each sample. First-strand cDNA was synthesized from all RNA with the Mint cDNA synthesis kit, primed by a TRBC-specific oligonucleotide. Following uracil-DNA glycosylase treatment, all cDNA underwent a first 18-cycle PCR with the universal primers M1SS and BC2_uni_R. As for how the authors treated the data: Each sample was normalized by randomly selecting 1 million high-quality reads, each carrying a distinct molecular identifier. Instead of being binned into consensus sequences, reads with shared molecular identifiers were discarded. MiTCR, run with a Q25 quality threshold and the strictest error-elimination algorithm, handled CDR3 identification, clonotype clustering and error correction. Lower-bound total TCR beta diversity was estimated with a nonparametric unseen species model using Euler transformation. TCRdb redid the processing of the public reads, applying fastp at Q25 and MiXCR, and retained in-frame beta chains. Entries are consolidated by CDR3 protein sequence, retaining the most common genes and DNA. The V and J calls, along with clone size, are taken from TCRdb and not from the paper's own processing. In this sample the table shows 800,000 or so distinct CDR3 sequences, 20% to 30% of which occur a single time. The ten biggest clones cover under 4.5% of the sample.

From the germline V gene, CDR1 is SGHRS and CDR2 is YFSETQ. From cysteine to phenylalanine, the CDR3 is 13 amino acids long. Just CDR3 DNA is preserved here, 39 bases in frame from base 1. V is cut by 4 bases and J by 6 bases, and the space between the germline ends is 14 bases. The approximately 39 donors, aged 6 to 90 years, were systemically healthy Caucasian individuals from Russia. Each donor gave ten milliliters of peripheral blood, collected into EDTA-treated Vacutainer tubes. Ficoll-Paque density-gradient centrifugation was used to isolate PBMCs, with at least 6.5 million per sample. Trizol reagent was used to extract total RNA from the PBMCs, yielding at least 5 micrograms per sample. For every donor, an aliquot of PBMCs went through flow cytometry to measure the percentages of naive CD45RAhigh/CD27high T cells. The sample also formed part of further work on T cells of mothers and their children. Looking at the second paper: Nine systemically healthy Caucasian individuals, comprising three mothers and their six children, were included as donors. cDNA synthesis used all of the extracted RNA, with approximately 1.6 ug of RNA in each 15 ul reaction. Sample barcodes and 2-4 random nucleotides were added via the M1S primer in the second PCR. Over 8 million TCR beta CDR3 reads were obtained for each mother, and 2.5 million to 3 million reads were obtained for each child. Thymic selection shapes the output of TCR recombination in a similar way in related and unrelated pairs, and inherited differences have a minor effect. Normalized repertoire overlap was always found to be slightly, but never significantly, higher in related mother-child pairs than in unrelated mother-child pairs. No persistent microchimeric T cell clones were found, with a detection sensitivity of approximately 100 clones per million clonotypes. Deep NGS was used in the study to compare the TCR beta repertoires of mothers and children and to look for features that separate related mother-child pairs from unrelated individuals. Mothers averaged about 40 +/- 4 years of age and children averaged around 10 +/- 4 years. Libraries were sequenced on Illumina HiSeq 2000 with 100+100 nt paired-end reads after adapter ligation with NEBNext reagents. To prevent cross-contamination, the mother and child libraries were prepared a month apart and were sequenced in separate runs. Each donor had between roughly 450,000 and 2,100,000 distinct TCR beta clonotypes identified. Naive TCR beta clonotypes were estimated from low-frequency clonotypes matched to each donor's FACS-determined naive share, without sorting.

This TCR was recovered from a boy aged 5-17 years in good health. The chain is encoded by TRBV5-1 joined to TRBJ2-7; the D gene remains uncertain. What was sequenced was blood. The CDR3 region has the sequence CASSPRSGPEQYF. The nucleotide sequence is TGCGCCAGCAGCCCCCGGTCAGGCCCCGAGCAGTACTTC.